This T cell receptor beta chain was captured by sequencing in a study of T cells in women clearing cervical HPV infection. About the research overall: Cases were women with histologically confirmed HPV16-related CIN3 or worse, including 2 invasive cancers. Case blood drawn at lesion detection; control blood after infection cleared. Study findings and constraints: Each sample's T-cell count was unknown, possibly confounding richness.

The germline V gene has CDR1 DFQATT and CDR2 SNEGSKA (reference sequence). Between the trimmed V and J ends, which lost 4 bases and 5 bases, there was a span of 17 bases. CDR3 size: 14 residues. As regards this clone: As yet, its antigen is unknown. The read gets to within 3 residues of the CDR3 end, and the germline J gene fills in the rest.

The table came from immunoSEQ multiplex PCR; TCRdb's copy has only in-frame clones and leaves some out. This repertoire includes about 12,000 clones. This clonotype originated in a woman aged 18 to 75 with a cervical HPV16 infection that either progressed to CIN3+ or cleared (not recorded which). The sequenced sample consisted of blood buffy coat. The J gene is TRBJ1-1, the V gene TRBV20-1; a weak D match, TRBD1 (6 bases). Partial CDR3 DNA: TGCAGTGCTAATTCCCGAGGGGGTGTTACTGAA. It is translated as CSANSRGGVTE. The full CDR3 protein is CSANSRGGVTEAFF.